This T cell receptor beta chain comes out of a study of blood T cell repertoires in COVID-19. Authors' processing steps: Estimation of nucleated cell counts was performed using reference gene primer amplification. Some clones are missing from TCRdb's copy, which holds only in-frame ones; the method was immunoSEQ multiplex PCR. V and J calls and clone size follow that table, whereas D and trimming were derived from the DNA. The sample records fewer than 250,000 clones, nearly 90% being singletons. Residents of about 25 US areas, aged about 18 to 89 years, made up the participants. Material for sequencing was PBMCs or T cells enriched from blood (not recorded which). This sequence originates from a man aged 25-40 years who had recovered from COVID-19.

CDR3 sequence (DNA): TGCGCCAGCAGTTCAGGGGGTATGGACGAGCAGTACTTC. It yields the protein CASSSGGMDEQYF. The V call is TRBV10-1, the J call TRBJ2-7; 7 nucleotides align to TRBD1. There are 13 residues in the CDR3. Germline V CDR1 and CDR2: WNHNN, SYGVQD (reference sequence). J gave up 5 bases and V 5 bases, and 6 bases lay outside the gene matches.